These T cell receptor beta chains were read from a single sample in a study of read filtering for tumor transcriptome and immune sequencing. TCRdb re-analysed the reads in MiXCR, keeping a single row per CDR3 protein. This sample has fewer than 150,000 distinct CDR3 sequences, with 10% to 15% found just once. Sequenced: a population of CD138-negative cells sorted from bone marrow. The receptors were gathered from a donor at least 40 years old with multiple myeloma. Each CDR3 is given with its conserved first and last residue. D genes are given only for firm matches. Rows may omit the clone size; those that give it use once, few, many or a size class.

len	d_gene	abundance	v_gene	j_gene	CDR3aa	CDR3nt
18	TRBD1	many	TRBV5-1	TRBJ2-2	CASSRIGLGTGRTGELFF	TGCGCCAGCAGCCGAATTGGCCTCGGGACAGGGCGCACCGGGGAGCTGTTTTTT
15	.	.	TRBV5-1	TRBJ2-5	CASSLDTLGQETQYF	TGCGCCAGCAGCCTCGACACTTTGGGACAAGAGACCCAGTACTTC
17	.	many	TRBV5-1	TRBJ2-6	CASSRAGRSSGANVLTF	TGCGCCAGCAGCCGGGCGGGACGATCATCTGGGGCCAACGTCCTGACTTTC
16	.	many	TRBV4-1	TRBJ2-1	CASSQDNQVTYNEQFF	TGCGCCAGCAGCCAAGATAACCAGGTAACCTACAATGAGCAGTTCTTC
14	.	many	TRBV20-1	TRBJ1-6	CSARKQGFLSPLHF	TGCAGTGCTAGAAAACAGGGCTTTTTGTCACCCCTCCACTTT
15	TRBD2	many	TRBV5-1	TRBJ2-3	CASSLGLAGGDTQYF	TGCGCCAGCAGCTTGGGACTAGCGGGAGGAGATACGCAGTATTTT
13	TRBD1	many	TRBV2	TRBJ2-2	CASSPQGAGELFF	TGTGCCAGCAGCCCCCAGGGGGCCGGGGAGCTGTTTTTT
14	.	many	TRBV20-1	TRBJ2-4	CSARAGSAKNIQYF	TGCAGTGCTAGAGCAGGGTCAGCCAAAAACATTCAGTACTTC
14	.	many	TRBV27	TRBJ2-3	CASSLSAWADTQYF	TGTGCCAGCAGTTTATCGGCTTGGGCAGATACGCAGTATTTT
16	.	.	TRBV5-5	TRBJ2-7	CASSLTGTVSTYEQYF	TGTGCCAGCAGCTTGACCGGGACGGTGAGCACCTACGAGCAGTACTTC
15	.	many	TRBV20-1	TRBJ1-2	CSARGDSRPSNGYTF	TGCAGTGCTAGAGGAGACAGCCGGCCCTCGAATGGCTACACCTTC
10	.	few	TRBV29-1	TRBJ2-5	CSVAMETQYF	TGCAGCGTTGCAATGGAGACCCAGTACTTC
11	.	many	TRBV12-3/TRBV12-4	TRBJ1-1	CASSVWAEAFF	TGTGCCAGCAGTGTTTGGGCTGAAGCTTTCTTT
14	.	many	TRBV5-1	TRBJ2-7	CASSLVLGDYEQYF	TGCGCCAGCAGCTTGGTACTGGGAGACTACGAGCAGTACTTC
13	TRBD2	.	TRBV6-5	TRBJ2-3	CATVAGGSDTQYF	TGTGCCACGGTAGCGGGAGGATCAGATACGCAGTATTTT
15	TRBD1	many	TRBV20-1	TRBJ1-1	CSATDRDRGQTEAFF	TGCAGTGCTACGGACCGGGACAGGGGGCAAACTGAAGCTTTCTTT
14	.	many	TRBV20-1	TRBJ2-3	CSAREGPQGDTQYF	TGCAGTGCTAGAGAGGGACCTCAGGGAGATACGCAGTATTTT
12	.	few	TRBV20-1	TRBJ2-3	CSARASSNTQYF	TGCAGTGCTAGAGCGTCGTCGAATACGCAGTATTTT
13	.	many	TRBV5-1	TRBJ1-5	CASSLWGPQPQHF	TGCGCCAGCAGCTTGTGGGGTCCTCAGCCCCAGCATTTT
16	.	few	TRBV9	TRBJ2-1	CASSVGQQGVYNEQFF	TGTGCCAGCAGCGTAGGTCAACAGGGAGTGTACAATGAGCAGTTCTTC
14	.	many	TRBV7-2	TRBJ2-5	CASSLQGRQESQYF	TGTGCCAGCAGCTTACAGGGGCGACAAGAGAGCCAGTACTTC
15	TRBD1	many	TRBV19	TRBJ1-1	CASITGGAKDTEAFF	TGTGCCAGCATAACAGGGGGCGCGAAGGACACTGAAGCTTTCTTT
15	.	many	TRBV7-9	TRBJ1-2	CASSLAGTGFHGYTF	TGTGCCAGCAGCTTAGCGGGGACTGGTTTTCACGGCTACACCTTC
12	.	many	TRBV29-1	TRBJ2-7	CSFRDTPYEQYF	TGCAGTTTCCGGGACACACCGTACGAGCAGTACTTC
14	.	many	TRBV18	TRBJ1-1	CASSPVSQNTEAFF	TGTGCCAGCTCACCCGTATCCCAGAACACTGAAGCTTTCTTT
11	.	many	TRBV18	TRBJ2-3	CASSPADTQYF	TGTGCCAGCTCACCAGCAGATACGCAGTATTTT
15	.	many	TRBV7-2	TRBJ2-1	CASILMGGVSNEQFF	TGTGCCAGCATCCTAATGGGGGGAGTTTCCAATGAGCAGTTCTTC
12	TRBD1	many	TRBV30	TRBJ1-5	CAWNTGAQPQHF	TGTGCCTGGAATACAGGGGCGCAGCCCCAGCATTTT
13	TRBD1	few	TRBV5-1	TRBJ2-5	CASSSQGDETQYF	TGCGCCAGCTCTTCACAGGGGGACGAGACCCAGTACTTC
10	.	many	TRBV29-1	TRBJ2-1	CSATDNEQFF	TGCAGCGCGACAGACAATGAGCAGTTCTTC
15	TRBD1	many	TRBV9	TRBJ2-2	CASSVLTGATGELFF	TGTGCCAGCAGCGTCTTAACAGGGGCCACCGGGGAGCTGTTTTTT
15	.	few	TRBV19	TRBJ1-5	CASSSGTEGNQPQHF	TGTGCCAGTAGCTCCGGGACGGAAGGCAATCAGCCCCAGCATTTT
15	TRBD2	many	TRBV7-2	TRBJ2-3	CASSPGLAETDTQYF	TGTGCCAGCAGCCCAGGGCTAGCGGAGACAGATACGCAGTATTTT
14	.	.	TRBV12-3/TRBV12-4	TRBJ2-1	CASTLTMPYKEQFF	TGTGCCAGCACCTTGACTATGCCTTACAAAGAGCAGTTCTTC
13	.	many	TRBV29-1	TRBJ2-1	CGGLGSSYNEQFF	TGTGGCGGGCTAGGAAGCTCCTACAATGAGCAGTTCTTC
16	TRBD2	many	TRBV20-1	TRBJ2-1	CSASSGLAGESNEQFF	TGCAGTGCTTCCAGCGGACTAGCGGGAGAATCCAATGAGCAGTTCTTC
16	TRBD1	few	TRBV4-1	TRBJ1-2	CASSQEGQGAYYGYTF	TGCGCCAGCAGCCAAGAAGGGCAGGGGGCGTACTATGGCTACACCTTC
14	TRBD2	many	TRBV29-1	TRBJ2-5	CSVTLAGGRETQYF	TGCAGCGTCACGCTCGCGGGGGGAAGAGAGACCCAGTACTTC
16	.	many	TRBV7-2	TRBJ2-6	CASSLTRLTGANVLTF	TGTGCCAGCAGCTTAACCAGGTTAACTGGGGCCAACGTCCTGACTTTC
15	.	many	TRBV5-4	TRBJ2-3	CASSLLRGPGDTQYF	TGTGCCAGCAGCTTGTTACGGGGGCCGGGCGATACGCAGTATTTT
15	.	few	TRBV5-1	TRBJ2-3	CASSVPTASTDTRYF	TGCGCCAGCAGCGTACCGACAGCCAGCACAGATACGCGGTATTTT
16	TRBD2	many	TRBV5-1	TRBJ2-1	CASSLASGSQDNEQFF	TGCGCCAGCAGCTTGGCTAGCGGGAGTCAGGACAATGAGCAGTTCTTC